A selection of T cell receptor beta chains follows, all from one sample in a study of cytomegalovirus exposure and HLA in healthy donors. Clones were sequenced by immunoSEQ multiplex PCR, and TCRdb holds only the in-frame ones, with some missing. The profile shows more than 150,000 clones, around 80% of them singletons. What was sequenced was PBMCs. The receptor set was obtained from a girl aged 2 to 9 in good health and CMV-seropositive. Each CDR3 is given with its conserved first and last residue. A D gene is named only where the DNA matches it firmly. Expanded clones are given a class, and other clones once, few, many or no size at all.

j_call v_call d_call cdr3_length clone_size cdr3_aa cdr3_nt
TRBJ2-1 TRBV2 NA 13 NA CASSADRINEQFF TGTGCCAGCAGCGCAGACAGGATCAATGAGCAGTTCTTC
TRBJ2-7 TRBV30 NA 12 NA CAWNQAGNEQYF TGTGCCTGGAATCAGGCGGGGAACGAGCAGTACTTC
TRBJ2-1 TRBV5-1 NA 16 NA CASSLGGPSSYNEQFF TGCGCCAGCAGCTTGGGGGGGCCCAGCTCCTACAATGAGCAGTTCTTC
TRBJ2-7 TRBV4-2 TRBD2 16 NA CASRWGGSGSLDEQYF TGTGCCAGCAGATGGGGTGGGAGCGGGAGCTTAGACGAGCAGTACTTC
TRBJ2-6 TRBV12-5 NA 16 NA CASGTGTSSGANVLTF TGTGCTAGTGGGACAGGCACTAGCTCTGGGGCCAACGTCCTGACTTTC
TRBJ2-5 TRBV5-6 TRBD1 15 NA CASSWRTGRWETQYF TGTGCCAGCAGCTGGCGGACAGGGCGATGGGAGACCCAGTACTTC
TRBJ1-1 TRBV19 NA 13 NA CASSRSGFPEAFF TGTGCCAGTAGTAGGTCAGGGTTCCCTGAAGCTTTCTTT
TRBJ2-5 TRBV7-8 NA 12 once CASSSGQETQYF TGTGCCAGCAGCTCGGGCCAAGAGACCCAGTACTTC
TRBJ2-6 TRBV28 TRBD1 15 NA CATHRGSSGANVLTF TGTGCTACCCACAGGGGAAGCTCTGGGGCCAACGTCCTGACTTTC
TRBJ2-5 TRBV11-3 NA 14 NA CASSLDLGQETQYF TGTGCCAGCAGCTTAGATCTAGGACAAGAGACCCAGTACTTC
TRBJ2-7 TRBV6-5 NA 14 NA CASSYGAVEYEQYF TGTGCCAGCAGTTACGGGGCAGTTGAGTACGAGCAGTACTTC
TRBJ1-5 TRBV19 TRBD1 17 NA CASSLVGGGYSNQPQHF TGTGCCAGTAGCCTCGTAGGGGGCGGCTATAGCAATCAGCCCCAGCATTTT
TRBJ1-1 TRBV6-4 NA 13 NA CASSPGWDTEAFF TGTGCCAGCAGTCCGGGGTGGGACACTGAAGCTTTCTTT
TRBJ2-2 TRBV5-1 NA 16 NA CASSLVGSLNTGELFF TGCGCCAGCAGCTTGGTTGGGAGTTTGAACACCGGGGAGCTGTTTTTT
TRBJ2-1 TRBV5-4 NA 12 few CASSSLVNEQFF TGTGCCAGCAGCTCACTAGTCAATGAGCAGTTCTTC
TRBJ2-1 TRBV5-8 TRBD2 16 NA CASNPGLAGAYNEQFF TGTGCCAGCAACCCGGGGCTAGCGGGAGCCTACAATGAGCAGTTCTTC